This section outlines one TCR beta chain sequence together with its context. What it recognizes is unknown. This CDR3 has 16 residues. After removal of 2 bases from V and 3 bases from J, the junction contained 4 bases not matched to a gene. The V gene's germline CDR1 is MRHNA and CDR2 SNTAGT. The entry originates in a study of OX40 agonist ivuxolimab in advanced cancers. The overall study: While on treatment, patients had intravenous ivuxolimab at 0.01 to 10 mg/kg every 2 weeks. Study-level findings and limits: Some of the nonresponding patients also showed low levels of normalized T-cell clonal expansion. The expanded peripheral T cells' antigen specificity was not determined. By week 6 at 0.1 to 3.0 mg/kg, blood CD4+ and CD8+ T cells had expanded clonally.

Only in-frame clones appear in the TCRdb table, and some are missing; sequencing was by immunoSEQ multiplex PCR. The sample has some 45,000 clones, 75% to 85% seen once; the top ten hold approximately 2.3%. Sequencing used CD4+ or CD8+ T cells sorted from blood, obtained in a trial of the OX40 agonist ivuxolimab. The gene calls are TRBV6-4 and TRBJ2-3; 11 bases agree with TRBD1. The clonotype originates from an adult with an advanced solid tumor such as melanoma, head and neck, liver or kidney cancer. The CDR3 is CASSDRTGGGTDTQYF. CDR3 in DNA: TGTGCCAGCAGTGACCGGACAGGGGGCGGGACAGATACGCAGTATTTT.